These 10 T cell receptor beta chains share one sample of origin, sequenced in a study of T-cell reconstitution after alpha-beta-depleted transplantation in children. The TCRbeta library incorporated unique molecular identifiers. TCRdb passed the PCR reads through MiXCR, listing each CDR3 protein once. The sample yields around 500,000 distinct CDR3 sequences, around 12% seen once. The sequenced sample was PBMCs from the stem cell graft donor, obtained from the stem cell graft. These receptors all stem from a human donor who donated a stem cell graft to a child with combined immunodeficiency.

This clonotype was observed once. The chain uses TRBV11-1 and TRBJ1-2; D unclear. Trimming took 5 bases from V and 0 from J, leaving 16 bases between them. The CDR3 totals 16 residues. Germline V lookup: CDR1 SGHAT, CDR2 FQDESV (reference sequence). The CDR3: CASSPPAGQPNYGYTF. The CDR3 bases are TGTGCCAGCAGCCCGCCAGCCGGTCAGCCTAACTATGGCTACACCTTC.

J is TRBJ2-5 and V is TRBV11-2; 9 bases are a match to TRBD2. The V gene end was trimmed by 5 bases and the J gene end by 5 bases; junction bases not matched to a gene: 6. Germline V gene lookup returns CDR1 SGHAT and CDR2 FQNNGV. The CDR3 has 14 residues. The CDR3 loop is CASSTIAGVETQYF. The CDR3 DNA sequence: TGTGCCAGCAGCACCATAGCGGGGGTTGAGACCCAGTACTTC.

This clonotype has ten or more counts. This chain uses TRBV12-3 or TRBV12-4 with TRBJ2-5; 12 nucleotides line up with TRBD2. Germline trimming cut 6 bases from V and 5 bases from J; bases unmatched to any gene: 7. This CDR3 is 15 amino acids long. The CDR3 is CASSPGLAGTETQYF. In DNA form, the CDR3 reads TGTGCCAGCAGCCCTGGACTAGCGGGAACCGAGACCCAGTACTTC.

This clonotype was seen repeatedly, ten times or more. The chain carries TRBV27 and TRBJ2-1; D call uncertain. Looked up from germline, CDR1 is MNHEY and CDR2 is SMNVEV (reference sequence). There are 13 residues in the CDR3. The V and J ends lost 3 bases and 6 bases respectively, with 9 bases between them. The chain's CDR3 is CASSFGGTNEQFF. The CDR3 DNA follows: TGTGCCAGCAGTTTCGGTGGTACCAATGAGCAGTTCTTC.

The table lists this clonotype with many counts. V gene TRBV5-6 combines with J gene TRBJ2-7, with 7 bases identical to TRBD2. Trimming took 4 bases from V and 6 from J; bases not matched to a gene: 13. CDR1 and CDR2 (germline): SGHDT, YYEEEE. This CDR3 region has 15 residues. This CDR3 is CASSGRTSQFLEQYF. As DNA, the CDR3 is TGTGCCAGCAGCGGCCGGACTAGTCAATTCCTCGAGCAGTACTTC.

J is TRBJ2-5 and V is TRBV12-3 or TRBV12-4; D remains unclear. The CDR3 consists of 10 residues. Trimming left V 8 bases short and J 4 bases short, with 5 bases between. The CDR3 nucleotides read TGTGCCAGCGCCTCAGAGACCCAGTACTTC. The encoded protein is CASASETQYF.

This clonotype was picked up a small number of times. One end of the junction fails to match germline, which may point to a read error. The J gene is TRBJ1-1, the V gene TRBV7-7; no definite D call. Germline V gene lookup returns CDR1 SSHAT and CDR2 FNYEAQ (reference sequence). The CDR3 totals 14 residues. As DNA, the CDR3 is TGTGCTAGCAGCCCCTTAGCTGGGAACACTGAAGCTTTCTTT. Protein: CASSPLAGNTEAFF.

Ten or more counts support this clonotype. The chain carries TRBV20-1 and TRBJ2-1; D tentatively reads TRBD1 or TRBD2 (5 bases each). V was pared by 4 bases and J by 12 bases, with 22 bases between. The CDR3 extends over 14 amino acids. Germline CDR1 reads DFQATT; CDR2 reads SNEGSKA (reference sequence). In DNA, the CDR3 is TGCAGTGCTACGTCGGGACGGCCCACGGTGGGGCAGTTCTTC. It encodes CSATSGRPTVGQFF.

The gene calls are TRBV11-2 and TRBJ1-1; D gene uncertain. The length of the CDR3 is 15 residues. Germline V gene data show CDR1 as SGHAT and CDR2 as FQNNGV. The germline V and J ends were trimmed by 2 bases and 2 bases, with 12 bases remaining between them. CDR3 loop: CASSLSGKGNTEAFF. CDR3 coding DNA: TGTGCCAGCAGCTTAAGTGGGAAGGGTAACACTGAAGCTTTCTTT.

This chain joins TRBV6-2 or TRBV6-3 and TRBJ2-1, with D hard to call. Trimming removed 4 bases at V and 6 bases at J, with 19 bases between. This CDR3 is 16 amino acids long. Germline V gene lookup returns CDR1 MNHEY and CDR2 SVGEGT. CDR3 sequence: CASSFRHLRTSNEQFF. In DNA form, the CDR3 reads TGTGCCAGCAGTTTCCGACACCTGAGGACGTCCAATGAGCAGTTCTTC.